The next 11 T cell receptor beta chains were all read from a single sample in a study of blood T cell repertoires in COVID-19. Method: immunoSEQ multiplex PCR; TCRdb's copy keeps in-frame clones and lacks some. The table shows 90,000 to 110,000 clones, with more than 65% occurring only once. The sample consisted of peripheral blood. The receptors were sampled from a woman of 80 years or more with active or convalescent COVID-19.

The gene calls are TRBV18 and TRBJ1-4; 9 positions agree with TRBD1. The length of the CDR3 is 16 residues. After removal of 2 bases from V and 0 bases from J, the junction contained 1 base not matched to a gene. CDR1 and CDR2 (germline): KGHSH, LQKENI. The CDR3 sequence: CASSPRQGATNEKLFF. CDR3 in DNA: TGTGCCAGCTCACCAAGACAGGGGGCAACTAATGAAAAACTGTTTTTT.

In its sample, this clone was seen a few times. Other DNA sequences in the same sample also yield this CDR3. The chain uses TRBV10-3 and TRBJ1-3, with D hard to call. CDR3 size: 12 residues. Germline CDR1 and CDR2: ENHRY and SYGVKD. The V end lost 4 bases, the J end lost 4 bases, and 5 bases lay between the germline ends. The CDR3 nucleotides are TGTGCCATCAGTGTGGAGGGAAACACCATATATTTT. Translated: CAISVEGNTIYF.

J is TRBJ2-1 and V is TRBV5-1; weak D call: TRBD2 (5 bases). The germline V and J ends were trimmed by 0 bases and 3 bases, with 13 bases remaining between them. CDR3 size: 16 residues. Germline values: CDR1 SGHRS, CDR2 YFSETQ. CDR3 in amino acids: CASSLGRSGNYNEQFF. The CDR3 bases are TGCGCCAGCAGCTTGGGGCGGAGCGGTAACTACAATGAGCAGTTCTTC.

The rearrangement links TRBV29-1 to TRBJ2-7, with D tentatively TRBD1 (5 bases). This CDR3 comprises 13 residues. V was shortened by 3 bases and J by 0 bases, with 9 bases between the two germline ends. The germline CDR1 and CDR2 sequences are SQVTM and ANQGSEA. The CDR3 region is CSVDTGPSYEQYF. CDR3 bases: TGCAGCGTTGACACAGGCCCCTCCTACGAGCAGTACTTC.

This clone was seen a single time. The chain employs TRBV11-1 and TRBJ2-1; D is ambiguous. Germline assignment: CDR1 SGHAT and CDR2 FQDESV (reference sequence). V lost 5 bases and J 4 bases, leaving 3 bases between the germline ends. This CDR3 comprises 11 residues. The CDR3 coding sequence is TGTGCCAGCAGCCAGTACAATGAGCAGTTCTTC. This sequence encodes CASSQYNEQFF.

The rearrangement joins TRBV27 to TRBJ2-1, with a tentative D call TRBD1 (6 bases). CDR1 and CDR2 (germline): MNHEY, SMNVEV (reference sequence). V lost 6 bases, J lost 10 bases, and 16 bases lay in between. CDR3 length equals 13 residues. In nucleotides, the CDR3 is TGTGCCAGCAGCCAACGCAATAGGGGGGAGCAGTTCTTC. The encoded protein is CASSQRNRGEQFF.

The chain uses TRBV5-5 and TRBJ1-2; D possibly corresponds to TRBD1 (5 bases). Trimming shortened V by 5 bases and J by 5 bases, and 19 bases separated the two germline ends. Germline V gives CDR1 SGHKS, CDR2 YYEKEE (reference sequence). This CDR3 spans 15 amino acids. The DNA of the CDR3 is TGTGCCAGCAGGCGGGGGTCAACGGACCTTTATGGCTACACCTTC. Amino acid sequence: CASRRGSTDLYGYTF.

The chain uses TRBV7-3 and TRBJ2-1, with 10 bases aligning to TRBD2. The CDR3 extends over 18 amino acids. Germline CDR1 and CDR2: SGHTA and FQGTGA. The ends lost 4 bases at V and 8 bases at J; junction bases unmatched: 17. The CDR3 reads CASSSLASGSVIFDEQFF. For the CDR3, the DNA is TGTGCCAGCAGCTCCCTCGCTAGCGGGAGTGTAATTTTCGATGAGCAGTTCTTC.

This sequence joins TRBV5-1 and TRBJ1-1; 9 nucleotides agree with TRBD1. The CDR3 is made up of 14 amino acids. The V and J ends lost 7 bases and 5 bases, in that order; junction bases with no gene match: 9. Germline V gene sequence: CDR1 SGHRS, CDR2 YFSETQ. CDR3 protein: CASAAQDRGTEAFF. In DNA, the CDR3 is TGCGCCAGCGCTGCCCAAGACAGGGGGACTGAAGCTTTCTTT.

The chain links TRBV4-1 to TRBJ2-7; 10 bases are a match to TRBD1. Germline V lookup: CDR1 MGHRA, CDR2 YSYEKL. J gave up 5 bases and V 4 bases, and 11 bases lay outside the gene matches. The CDR3 is made up of 16 amino acids. The CDR3 loop is CASSLSPGTGDHEQYF. The CDR3 nucleotides read TGCGCCAGCAGCCTATCCCCCGGGACAGGGGATCACGAGCAGTACTTC.

The chain joins TRBV7-9 to TRBJ2-3, with TRBD1 matching 9 bases. Germline V CDR1 and CDR2: SEHNR, FQNEAQ (reference sequence). The trim removed 5 bases at V and 4 bases at J, leaving 4 bases unmatched. The CDR3 is made up of 14 amino acids. CDR3 loop: CASSQYRGPDTQYF. The CDR3 region has the DNA TGTGCCAGCAGCCAGTACAGGGGGCCAGATACGCAGTATTTT.